The 21 T cell receptor beta chains below were found in one sample sequenced in a study of diagnostic markers for celiac disease. Using the reads, TCRdb records one entry per CDR3 protein without DNA. The sample data list fewer than 4,000 distinct CDR3 sequences. What was sequenced was either unsorted cells or a sorted T cell fraction (not recorded which). These receptors all come from a human donor. This table probably holds off-target reads from a library built for another chain.

V gene TRBV6-5 combines with J gene TRBJ2-7; checking the TCRdb D call of TRBD2 is not possible without DNA. CDR3 size: 13 residues. Germline V CDR1 and CDR2: MNHEY, SVGAGI. The chain's CDR3 is CASSYEGGSEQYF.

This clonotype registers medium-sized by frequency. The gene calls are TRBV10-3 and TRBJ1-1. The CDR3 is 13 amino acids. Germline V gives CDR1 ENHRY, CDR2 SYGVKD. This CDR3 is CAISGAGNTEAFF.

This clonotype is deemed medium-sized by its frequency. This rearrangement joins TRBV10-2 to TRBJ2-3; as DNA is missing, the TRBD2 call by TCRdb cannot be tested. Germline assignment: CDR1 WSHSY and CDR2 SAAADI. The length of the CDR3 is 15 residues. The chain's CDR3 is CASSDLAGGLDTQYF.

CDR3 region: CASSWGGQVDSPLHF. The chain carries TRBV5-4 and TRBJ1-6; without DNA, the TCRdb call of TRBD1 cannot be checked. This CDR3 contains 15 residues. The V gene's germline CDR1 is SGHNT and CDR2 YYREEE (reference sequence).

According to its frequency, this clonotype is large. The rearrangement uses TRBV6-5 and TRBJ1-4; TCRdb reports TRBD1, a call that lacks DNA to check it against. Germline V lookup: CDR1 MNHEY, CDR2 SVGAGI. The CDR3 runs 14 residues. The CDR3 spells CASSLDRDIEKLFF.

Measured by frequency, this clonotype is medium-sized. This CDR3 reads CASSLRRQGDGYTF. The chain employs TRBV11-2 and TRBJ1-2; TCRdb outputs TRBD1, but without DNA this stays unchecked. The length of the CDR3 is 14 residues. Germline V lookup: CDR1 SGHAT, CDR2 FQNNGV. The entire variable domain, with the rest obtained from reference TRBV11-2 and TRBJ1-2, is as follows: EAGVAQSPRYKIIEKRQSVAFWCNPISGHATLYWYQQILGQGPKLLIQFQNNGVVDDSQLPKDRFSAERLKGVDSTLKIQPAKLEDSAVYLCASSLRRQGDGYTFGSGTRLTVV.

The chain links TRBV4-2 to TRBJ2-3; TCRdb gives TRBD2 as the D gene, but with no DNA this cannot be confirmed. The CDR3 covers 16 residues. Germline V CDR1 and CDR2: LGHNA, YNFKEQ. CDR3 residues: CASSVGGLAGTDTQYF.

The genes are TRBV5-4 and TRBJ2-7; TCRdb designates TRBD2, a call that cannot be tested without DNA. There are 13 residues in the CDR3. CDR1 SGHNT and CDR2 YYREEE come from the germline V gene (reference sequence). The CDR3 is CASSFATSLEQYF.

This chain uses TRBV11-1 with TRBJ2-5; checking the TCRdb D call of TRBD2 is not possible without DNA. The germline V gene has CDR1 SGHAT and CDR2 FQDESV (reference sequence). This CDR3 contains 16 residues. The CDR3 region is CASSPLGLAGDETQYF.

This clonotype is classed as medium-sized by frequency. The V and J genes are TRBV18 and TRBJ1-5; TCRdb lists TRBD1, though no DNA is available to test this call. Germline V gives CDR1 KGHSH, CDR2 LQKENI. This CDR3 has 15 residues. Here the CDR3 reads CASSPVGQGRQPQHF.

The chain recombines TRBV5-1 with TRBJ2-7. Per germline, CDR1 SGHRS and CDR2 YFSETQ. The length of the CDR3 is 14 residues. The CDR3 sequence: CASSLAQVPYEQYF.

The chain carries TRBV20-1 and TRBJ2-7; with no DNA, the TCRdb D assignment of TRBD1 cannot be verified. The CDR3 is 11 amino acids. Germline CDR1 and CDR2: DFQATT and SNEGSKA (reference sequence). CDR3 amino acids: CSAGQNYEQYF.

This clonotype ranks as medium-sized in terms of frequency. V is TRBV12-3 or TRBV12-4 and J is TRBJ1-2. The CDR3 covers 15 residues. CDR3 amino acids: CASSLYPVTNYGYTF.

The chain has TRBV12-3 or TRBV12-4 and TRBJ2-5; TCRdb's D call of TRBD2 is untestable without DNA. This CDR3 has 15 residues. CDR3 sequence reads: CASSLAGGPQETQYF.

Considering frequency, this clonotype is medium-sized (0.01 to 0.1%). The chain employs TRBV12-3 or TRBV12-4 and TRBJ1-2; TCRdb selects TRBD1, and the lack of DNA leaves this call unchecked. CDR3 length: 14 residues. This CDR3 is CASRRDSYSYGYTF.

According to its frequency, this clonotype is medium-sized. The chain has TRBV6-5 and TRBJ1-5; no DNA is available, so the TRBD1 call from TCRdb remains unchecked. This CDR3 contains 14 residues. Germline-derived CDR1 and CDR2 are MNHEY and SVGAGI. CDR3 protein: CASGRQGRNQPQHF.

The chain employs TRBV7-2 and TRBJ1-5. The CDR3 length is 15 residues. Germline CDR1 SGHTA, CDR2 FQGNSA. The CDR3 here is CASSLDLGTAQPQHF. Together with reference TRBV7-2 and TRBJ1-5, the CDR3 gives the full variable domain: GAGVSQSPSNKVTEKGKDVELRCDPISGHTALYWYRQSLGQGLEFLIYFQGNSAPDKSGLPSDRFSAERTGGSVSTLTIQRTQQEDSAVYLCASSLDLGTAQPQHFGDGTRLSIL.

According to its frequency, this clonotype is medium-sized (0.01 to 0.1%). The chain carries TRBV6-2 or TRBV6-3 and TRBJ2-7; no DNA is available, so the TRBD2 call from TCRdb remains unchecked. The CDR3 has 16 residues. CDR1 and CDR2 from the germline V gene are MNHEY and SVGEGT. The CDR3 spells CASSPPTDSGLYEQYF.

This rearrangement joins TRBV18 to TRBJ1-4. Germline V lookup: CDR1 KGHSH, CDR2 LQKENI. The CDR3 is 13 amino acids. The CDR3 reads CASSPGSNEKLFF.

This chain uses TRBV11-2 with TRBJ1-3; absent DNA, TCRdb's TRBD1 call cannot be checked. The CDR3 is 15 amino acids. Germline CDR1 and CDR2: SGHAT and FQNNGV. This CDR3 is CASSSTGAGGNTIYF.

According to its frequency, this clonotype is medium-sized. The chain uses TRBV7-3 and TRBJ2-1; TCRdb outputs TRBD2, but without DNA this stays unchecked. Per germline, CDR1 SGHTA and CDR2 FQGTGA. CDR3 length: 15 amino acids. The CDR3 reads CASSPTLAGAGGQFF.